The 10 T cell receptor beta chains below were found in one sample sequenced in a study of T cell responses to AZD1222 COVID-19 vaccine (dated by TCRdb to the early 2020s). In light of the paper, this sample's time point label describes: baseline before first vaccination. Library preparation employed the immunoSEQ multiplex PCR assay. The source is immuneACCESS, and TCRdb retained only in-frame sequences with V and J called. Part of the clones is not carried over; for the studies checked, unresolved V genes explain less than half of this, and the remainder is unexplained. The sample table lists about 140,000 clones, 85% to 90% of them with a count of one. 4.5% to 6.5% of the sample belongs to the ten largest clones. The sequencing here drew on peripheral blood, taken on day 0 of AZD1222 vaccination. Receptors originate from an adult in good health.

This sequence joins TRBV29-1 and TRBJ2-5; the D gene is possibly TRBD1 (5 bases). Per germline, CDR1 SQVTM and CDR2 ANQGSEA. The CDR3 length is 11 residues. Trimming took 8 bases from V and 2 from J, leaving 9 bases between them. The DNA for the CDR3 is TGCAGCTGGGGCAGTCAAGAGACCCAGTACTTC. Translated: CSWGSQETQYF.

This rearrangement joins TRBV27 to TRBJ1-2; maybe TRBD1 (5 bases). The CDR3 covers 14 residues. V was pared by 3 bases and J by 8 bases, with 16 bases between. Per the germline V gene, CDR1 is MNHEY and CDR2 is SMNVEV (reference sequence). The CDR3 DNA follows: TGTGCCAGCAGTTTCCAGGGTGGGAGTGGGGGCTACACCTTC. Translated: CASSFQGGSGGYTF.

The chain is built from TRBV19 and TRBJ1-2; D gene ambiguous. With 4 bases removed from V and 4 bases from J, the gap between germline ends came to 10 bases. Germline V CDR1 and CDR2: LNHDA, SQIVND (reference sequence). This CDR3 contains 13 residues. CDR3 sequence: CASSSPAVYGYTF. The CDR3 nucleotides are TGTGCCAGTAGTAGTCCAGCCGTCTATGGCTACACCTTC.

This rearrangement joins TRBV6-5 to TRBJ2-1; maybe TRBD1 (5 bases). CDR3 size: 13 residues. Germline V gene lookup returns CDR1 MNHEY and CDR2 SVGAGI. V was cut by 7 bases and J by 9 bases, with 16 bases left in between. The CDR3 protein is CASTRQGLGEQFF. Written as DNA, the CDR3 is TGTGCCAGCACCAGGCAGGGTTTGGGTGAGCAGTTCTTC.

This CDR3 is CASSYGPLMSNQPQHF. As DNA, the CDR3 is TGTGCCAGCAGTTATGGCCCGTTAATGAGCAATCAGCCCCAGCATTTT. V usage is TRBV6-6 and J usage is TRBJ1-5; D call uncertain. This CDR3 is 16 amino acids long. Trimming took 3 bases from V and 1 from J, leaving 13 bases between them. The germline V gene has CDR1 MNHNY and CDR2 SVGAGI (reference sequence).

This clone was seen a handful of times. The chain recombines TRBV6-1 with TRBJ1-5, with D perhaps matching TRBD1 (5 bases). V was shortened by 3 bases and J by 4 bases, with 10 bases between the two germline ends. CDR3 size: 14 residues. Germline values: CDR1 MNHNS, CDR2 SASEGT. The CDR3 loop is CASSDGGGNQPQHF. In DNA form, the CDR3 reads TGTGCCAGCAGTGATGGGGGGGGTAATCAGCCCCAGCATTTT.

This clone was counted a single time. This rearrangement joins TRBV3-1 (or the pseudogene TRBV3-2) to TRBJ2-7; D is ambiguous. Trimming removed 1 base from V and 5 bases from J, with 9 bases in between. Germline V gene sequence: CDR1 LGHDT, CDR2 YNNKEL (reference sequence). The CDR3 totals 13 residues. CDR3 DNA: TGTGCCAGCAGCCAAGGGCCATGGAACGAGCAGTACTTC. Protein: CASSQGPWNEQYF.

The V and J genes are TRBV7-2 and TRBJ2-5, with a tentative D call TRBD2 (5 bases). Looked up from germline, CDR1 is SGHTA and CDR2 is FQGNSA. The CDR3 loop spans 15 amino acids. Between the trimmed V and J ends, which lost 1 base and 7 bases, there was a span of 16 bases. Written as DNA, the CDR3 is TGTGCCAGCAGCTTAGGAGGGAGCGCCAGGAGGACCCAGTACTTC. The encoded protein is CASSLGGSARRTQYF.

This rearrangement joins TRBV6-1 to TRBJ1-4; D is undetermined. V was clipped by 0 bases and J by 5 bases, with 13 bases between them. CDR3 length: 16 residues. Germline V gene data show CDR1 as MNHNS and CDR2 as SASEGT. CDR3 sequence reads: CASSEAVGETNEKLFF. The CDR3 nucleotides are TGTGCCAGCAGTGAAGCGGTTGGTGAGACCAATGAAAAACTGTTTTTT.

J is TRBJ1-1 and V is TRBV28, with D possibly matching TRBD1 (6 bases). There are 13 residues in the CDR3. Trimming took 11 bases from V and 3 from J, leaving 16 bases between them. The V gene's germline CDR1 is MDHEN and CDR2 SYDVKM. CDR3 DNA sequence: TGTGCCGTACAGGGTGTAGGGTACACTGAAGCTTTCTTT. Protein sequence: CAVQGVGYTEAFF.